This TCR beta chain is from a study of control samples from healthy donors and cancer patients. This CDR3 is 16 amino acids long. CDR1 and CDR2 (germline): SGHRS, YFSETQ. Clones were sequenced by immunoSEQ multiplex PCR, and TCRdb holds only the in-frame ones, with some missing. The sample has around 30,000 clones; roughly 93% are singletons. A remark on this clone: One junction end does not reproduce the germline sequence, and a read error may be involved.

V usage is TRBV5-1 and J usage is TRBJ2-3; possibly TRBD1 or TRBD2 for D (7 bases each). The sequenced material came from PBMCs. The receptor was derived from a man aged 45 to 65 with lung cancer. The CDR3 DNA sequence: TGCGCCCGCAGCGTGGGGGCCCAGGGGGGGACAGATACGCAGTATTTT. Protein: CARSVGAQGGTDTQYF.